This T cell receptor (beta chain) stems from a study of cytomegalovirus exposure and HLA in healthy donors. Study-level findings and limits: A prior analysis recorded that most TCR beta V segments were productive about 87% or about 30% of the time. For most subjects, TCR beta sequences were reported to predict HLA-A and HLA-B alleles with accuracy.

The PCR used 60 Vbeta and 13 Jbeta primers. Assay used: immunoSEQ multiplex PCR; TCRdb lists only in-frame clones, some missing. The listing contains around 100,000 clones. As for this clone: Its antigen is not identified.

This CDR3 spans 17 amino acids. Trimming took off 5 bases at V and 0 bases at J, with 17 bases between the two ends. The germline V gene has CDR1 LNHNV and CDR2 YYDKDF (reference sequence). J is TRBJ1-5 and V is TRBV15; D perhaps matches TRBD1 (6 bases). The sequenced sample was PBMCs. The sequence derives from a man aged 35 to 55 in good health and CMV-seronegative. CDR3 loop: CATSWDTSLNSNQPQHF. CDR3 nucleotide sequence: TGTGCCACCAGCTGGGACACCTCTCTCAATAGCAATCAGCCCCAGCATTTT.